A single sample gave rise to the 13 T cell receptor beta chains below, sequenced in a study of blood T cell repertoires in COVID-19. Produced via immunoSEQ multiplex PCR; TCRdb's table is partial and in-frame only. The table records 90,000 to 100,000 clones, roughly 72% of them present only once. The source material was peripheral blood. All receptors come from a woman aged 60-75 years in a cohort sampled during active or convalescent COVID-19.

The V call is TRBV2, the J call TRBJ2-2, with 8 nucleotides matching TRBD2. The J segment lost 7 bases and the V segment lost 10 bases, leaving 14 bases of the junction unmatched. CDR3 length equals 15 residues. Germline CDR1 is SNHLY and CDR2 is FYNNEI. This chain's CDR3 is CATRRGAKRVGELFF. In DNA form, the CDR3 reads TGTGCCACTCGGCGGGGGGCGAAACGGGTCGGGGAGCTGTTTTTT.

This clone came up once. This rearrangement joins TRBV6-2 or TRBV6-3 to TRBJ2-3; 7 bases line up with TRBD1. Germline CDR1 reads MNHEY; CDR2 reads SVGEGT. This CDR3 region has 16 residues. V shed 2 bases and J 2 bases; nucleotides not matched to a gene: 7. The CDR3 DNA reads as TGTGCCAGCAGTTACAATTCAGGGGGAATCACAGATACGCAGTATTTT. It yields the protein CASSYNSGGITDTQYF.

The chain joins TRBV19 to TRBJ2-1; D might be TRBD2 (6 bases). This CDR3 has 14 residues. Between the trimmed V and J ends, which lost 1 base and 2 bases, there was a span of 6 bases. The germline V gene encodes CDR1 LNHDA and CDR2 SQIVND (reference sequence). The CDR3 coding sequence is TGTGCCAGTAGTATAGGGGGGGCCTACAATGAGCAGTTCTTC. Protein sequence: CASSIGGAYNEQFF.

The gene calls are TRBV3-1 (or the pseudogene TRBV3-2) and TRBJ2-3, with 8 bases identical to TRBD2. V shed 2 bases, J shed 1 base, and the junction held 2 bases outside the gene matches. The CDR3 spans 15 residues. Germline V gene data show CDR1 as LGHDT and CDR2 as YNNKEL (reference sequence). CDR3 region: CASSQKLAGTDTQYF. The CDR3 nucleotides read TGTGCCAGCAGCCAAAAACTAGCGGGCACAGATACGCAGTATTTT.

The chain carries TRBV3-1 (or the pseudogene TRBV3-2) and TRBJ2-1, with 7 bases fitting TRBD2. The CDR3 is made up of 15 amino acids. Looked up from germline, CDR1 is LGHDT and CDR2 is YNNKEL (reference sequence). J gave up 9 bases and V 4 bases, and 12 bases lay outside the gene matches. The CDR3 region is CASSLVSGEASEQFF. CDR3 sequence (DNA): TGTGCCAGCAGCCTAGTGAGCGGGGAGGCGAGTGAGCAGTTCTTC.

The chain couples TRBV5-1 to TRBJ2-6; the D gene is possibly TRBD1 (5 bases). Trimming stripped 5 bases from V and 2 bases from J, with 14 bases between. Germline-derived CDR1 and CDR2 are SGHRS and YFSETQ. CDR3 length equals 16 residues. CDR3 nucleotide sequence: TGCGCCAGCAGACAGGTAGTTCTCACTGGGGCCAACGTCCTGACTTTC. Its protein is CASRQVVLTGANVLTF. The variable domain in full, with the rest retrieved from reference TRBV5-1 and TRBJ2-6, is KAGVTQTPRYLIKTRGQQVTLSCSPISGHRSVSWYQQTPGQGLQFLFEYFSETQRNKGNFPGRFSGRQFSNSRSEMNVSTLELGDSALYLCASRQVVLTGANVLTFGAGSRLTVL.

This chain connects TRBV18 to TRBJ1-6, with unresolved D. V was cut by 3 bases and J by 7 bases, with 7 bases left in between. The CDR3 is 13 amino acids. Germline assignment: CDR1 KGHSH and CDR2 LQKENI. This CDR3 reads CASSPNRNSPLHF. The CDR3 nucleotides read TGTGCCAGCTCACCGAACAGAAATTCACCCCTCCACTTT.

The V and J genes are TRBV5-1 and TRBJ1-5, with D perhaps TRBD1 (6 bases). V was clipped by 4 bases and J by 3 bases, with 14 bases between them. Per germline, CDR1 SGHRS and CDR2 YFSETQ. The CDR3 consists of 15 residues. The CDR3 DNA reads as TGCGCCAGCAGCCCGATGGACAGTATCAATCAGCCCCAGCATTTT. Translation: CASSPMDSINQPQHF.

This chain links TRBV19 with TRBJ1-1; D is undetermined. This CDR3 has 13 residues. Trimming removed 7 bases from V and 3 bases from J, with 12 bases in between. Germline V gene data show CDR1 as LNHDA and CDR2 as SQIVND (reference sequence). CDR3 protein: CASTGSAHTEAFF. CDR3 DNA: TGTGCCAGTACGGGGTCGGCGCACACTGAAGCTTTCTTT.

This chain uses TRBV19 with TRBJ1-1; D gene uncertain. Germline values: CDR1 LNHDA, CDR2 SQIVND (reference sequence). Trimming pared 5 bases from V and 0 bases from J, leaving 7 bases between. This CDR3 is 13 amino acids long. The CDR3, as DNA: TGTGCCAGTAGTGTTAGATTGAACACTGAAGCTTTCTTT. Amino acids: CASSVRLNTEAFF. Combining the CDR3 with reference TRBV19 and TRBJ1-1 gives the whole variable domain DGGITQSPKYLFRKEGQNVTLSCEQNLNHDAMYWYRQDPGQGLRLIYYSQIVNDFQKGDIAEGYSVSREKKESFPLTVTSAQKNPTAFYLCASSVRLNTEAFFGQGTRLTVV.

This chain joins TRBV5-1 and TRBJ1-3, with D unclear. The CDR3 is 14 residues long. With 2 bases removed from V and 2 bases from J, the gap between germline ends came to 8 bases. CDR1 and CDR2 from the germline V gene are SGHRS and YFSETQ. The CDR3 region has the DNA TGCGCCAGCAGCTTTGGGCAGGCTGGAAACACCATATATTTT. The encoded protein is CASSFGQAGNTIYF.

The CDR3 here is CASSDGTGSSYEQYF. The CDR3 DNA reads as TGTGCCAGCAGTGATGGGACAGGGAGCTCCTACGAGCAGTACTTC. The rearrangement links TRBV6-1 to TRBJ2-7; 9 nucleotides agree with TRBD1. V shed 3 bases and J 0 bases; nucleotides not matched to a gene: 3. The CDR3 totals 15 residues. The germline V gene has CDR1 MNHNS and CDR2 SASEGT.

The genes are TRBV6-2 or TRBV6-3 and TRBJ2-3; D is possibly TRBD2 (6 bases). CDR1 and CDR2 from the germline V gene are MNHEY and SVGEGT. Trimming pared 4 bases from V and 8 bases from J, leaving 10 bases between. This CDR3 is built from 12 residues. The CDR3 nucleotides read TGTGCCAGCAGTTCTAGCGTGGGTACGCAGTATTTT. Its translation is CASSSSVGTQYF.